These T cell receptor beta chains were read from a single sample in a study of molecular identifiers for immune sequencing clone quantification. TCRdb re-analysed the PCR reads in MiXCR, keeping a single row per CDR3 protein. This table has around 460,000 distinct CDR3 sequences, over 20% appearing once. Sequencing was carried out using naive CD8+ T cells from blood, with Jurkat cell RNA spiked in. The receptors originated from a human donor in good health. Some libraries in this study had Jurkat cell RNA spiked in. CDR3s include the opening cysteine and the closing phenylalanine or tryptophan. A D gene is named only where the DNA matches it firmly. Clone size is not always given. Where it is, it says once, few, many or a class for expanded clones.

>TRBJ2-7|many|16|TRBV5-5|-
TGTGCCAGCAGCCTATACGCGGGGCAACCCAACTACGAGCAGTACTTC
CASSLYAGQPNYEQYF
>TRBJ2-2|-|21|TRBV6-2/TRBV6-3|TRBD1
TGTGCCAGCAGTTACTCGAGTCTTGAGGACAGGGGGCGCATTTTGGCCGGGGAGCTGTTTTTT
CASSYSSLEDRGRILAGELFF
>TRBJ2-3|-|14|TRBV28|-
TGTGCCAGCAGTTTTAGTAGCGGCACAGATACGCAGTATTTT
CASSFSSGTDTQYF
>TRBJ2-5|-|18|TRBV7-9|-
TGTGCCGGCAGCTTGACCGGCGTCCGGGCCCTTGAAATGGAGACCCAGTACTTC
CAGSLTGVRALEMETQYF
>TRBJ2-7|many|13|TRBV28|-
TGTGCCGCCCGGAGTCCAATTTACTACGAGCAGTACTTC
CAARSPIYYEQYF
>TRBJ2-7|many|15|TRBV7-2|-
TGTGCCAGCAGCCTCCCTGAGCCCCCGCTGTACGAGCAGTACTTC
CASSLPEPPLYEQYF
>TRBJ2-3|many|16|TRBV4-1|-
TGCGCCAGCAGCCAACAAGGGACCCCGCAAGGAGATACGCAGTATTTT
CASSQQGTPQGDTQYF
>TRBJ2-1|-|16|TRBV19|-
TGTGCCAGTAGTATAGGGGCCCGAGCTAGGCTCAATGAGCAGTTCTTC
CASSIGARARLNEQFF
>TRBJ2-7|-|17|TRBV6-2/TRBV6-3|-
TGTGCCAGCAGTTACTCGGCCCAACGGGGGGCTTTCGACGAGCAGTACTTC
CASSYSAQRGAFDEQYF
>TRBJ2-1|few|15|TRBV29-1|-
TGCAGCGTAAAACCAACAGGGAGCTCCTACAATGAGCAGTTCTTC
CSVKPTGSSYNEQFF
>TRBJ2-7|few|15|TRBV7-9|-
TGTGCCAGCAGCTTAGTAACCGCGACCTCCTACGAGCAGTACTTC
CASSLVTATSYEQYF